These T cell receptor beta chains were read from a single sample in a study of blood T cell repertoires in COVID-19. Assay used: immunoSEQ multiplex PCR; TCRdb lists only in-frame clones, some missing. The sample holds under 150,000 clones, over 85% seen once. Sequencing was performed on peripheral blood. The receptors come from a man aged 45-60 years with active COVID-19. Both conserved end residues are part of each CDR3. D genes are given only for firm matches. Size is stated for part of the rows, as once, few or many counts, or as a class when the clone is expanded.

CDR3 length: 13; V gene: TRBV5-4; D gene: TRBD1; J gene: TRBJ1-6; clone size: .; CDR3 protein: CASSPDRGSPLHF; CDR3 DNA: TGTGCCAGCAGCCCCGACAGGGGGTCACCCCTCCACTTT
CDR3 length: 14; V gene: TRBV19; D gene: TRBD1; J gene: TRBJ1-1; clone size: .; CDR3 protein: CASSMRTGRTEAFF; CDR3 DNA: TGTGCCAGTAGTATGAGGACAGGGAGGACTGAAGCTTTCTTT
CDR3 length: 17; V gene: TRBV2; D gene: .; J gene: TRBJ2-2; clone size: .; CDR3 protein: CASSETGAGMYTGELFF; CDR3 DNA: TGTGCCAGCAGTGAAACTGGGGCAGGGATGTACACCGGGGAGCTGTTTTTT
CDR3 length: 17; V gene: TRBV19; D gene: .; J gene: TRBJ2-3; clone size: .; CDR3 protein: CASSIGRAGLAADTQYF; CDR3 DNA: TGTGCCAGTAGTATAGGCCGAGCAGGGTTGGCTGCCGATACGCAGTATTTT
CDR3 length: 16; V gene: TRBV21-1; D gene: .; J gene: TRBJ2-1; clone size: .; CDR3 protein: CASSLLAGYSYNEQFF; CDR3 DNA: TGTGCCAGCAGTTTGCTAGCGGGCTACTCCTACAATGAGCAGTTCTTC
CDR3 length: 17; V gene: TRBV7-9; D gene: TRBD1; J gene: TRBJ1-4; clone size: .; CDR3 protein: CASSSTTGTGRNEKLFF; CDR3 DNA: TGTGCCAGCAGCTCCACCACCGGGACAGGGCGTAATGAAAAACTGTTTTTT
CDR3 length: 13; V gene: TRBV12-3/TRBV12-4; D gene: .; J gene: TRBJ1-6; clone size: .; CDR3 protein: CASSFGRNSPLHF; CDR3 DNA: TGTGCCAGCAGTTTCGGGAGAAATTCACCCCTCCACTTT
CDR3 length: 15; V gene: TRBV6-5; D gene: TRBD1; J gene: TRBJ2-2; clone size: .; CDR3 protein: CASRPGQGRTGELFF; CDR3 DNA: TGTGCCAGCAGACCTGGACAGGGTCGGACCGGGGAGCTGTTTTTT
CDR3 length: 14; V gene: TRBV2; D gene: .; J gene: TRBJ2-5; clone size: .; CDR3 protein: CASSEAPGSETQYF; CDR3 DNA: TGTGCCAGCAGTGAAGCGCCAGGCTCAGAGACCCAGTACTTC
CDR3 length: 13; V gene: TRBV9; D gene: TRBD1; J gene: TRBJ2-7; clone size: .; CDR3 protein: CASSAGTGLEQYF; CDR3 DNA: TGTGCCAGCAGCGCGGGGACAGGGCTTGAGCAGTACTTC
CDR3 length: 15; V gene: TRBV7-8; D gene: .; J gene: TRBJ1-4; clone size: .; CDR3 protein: CASSLLETGNEKLFF; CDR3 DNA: TGTGCCAGCAGCTTATTAGAGACGGGGAATGAAAAACTGTTTTTT
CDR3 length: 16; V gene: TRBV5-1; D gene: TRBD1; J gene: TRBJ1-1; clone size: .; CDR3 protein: CASSPRTGGANTEAFF; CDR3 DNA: TGCGCCAGCAGCCCGCGGACAGGGGGCGCGAACACTGAAGCTTTCTTT
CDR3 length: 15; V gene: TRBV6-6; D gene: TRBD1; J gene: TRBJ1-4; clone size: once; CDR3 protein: CASKRLPGTGEKLFF; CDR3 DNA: TGTGCCAGCAAAAGATTACCCGGGACAGGCGAAAAACTGTTTTTT
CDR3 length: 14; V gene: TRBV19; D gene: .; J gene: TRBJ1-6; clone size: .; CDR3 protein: CASSIRGNNSPLHF; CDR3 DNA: TGTGCCAGTAGTATTCGGGGTAATAATTCACCCCTCCACTTT
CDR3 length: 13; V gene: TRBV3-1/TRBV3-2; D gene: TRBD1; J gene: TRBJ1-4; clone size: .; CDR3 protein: CASAGQGREKLFF; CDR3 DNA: TGTGCCAGCGCGGGACAGGGTCGCGAAAAACTGTTTTTT
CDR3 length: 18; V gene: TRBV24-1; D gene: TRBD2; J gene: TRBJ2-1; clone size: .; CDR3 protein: CATSDPTPGLAGINEQFF; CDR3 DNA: TGTGCCACCAGTGACCCCACCCCAGGACTAGCGGGGATCAATGAGCAGTTCTTC
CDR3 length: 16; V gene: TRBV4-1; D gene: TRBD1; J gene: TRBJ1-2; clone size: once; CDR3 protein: CASSQDVGRGRDGYTF; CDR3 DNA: TGCGCCAGCAGCCAAGACGTAGGCAGGGGGAGAGATGGCTACACCTTC
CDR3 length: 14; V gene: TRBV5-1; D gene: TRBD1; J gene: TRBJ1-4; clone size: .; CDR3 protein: CASSQGVANEKLFF; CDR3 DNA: TGCGCCAGCAGTCAGGGGGTAGCTAATGAAAAACTGTTTTTT
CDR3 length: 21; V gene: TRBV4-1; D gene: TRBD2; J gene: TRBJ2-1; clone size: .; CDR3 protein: CASSQWGAGGTHGGSYNEQFF; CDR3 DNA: TGCGCCAGCAGCCAATGGGGAGCGGGAGGTACCCATGGGGGCTCCTACAATGAGCAGTTCTTC
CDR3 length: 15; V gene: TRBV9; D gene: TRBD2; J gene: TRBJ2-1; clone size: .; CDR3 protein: CASSVSGGGGGEQFF; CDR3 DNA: TGTGCCAGCAGCGTATCTGGCGGGGGGGGTGGTGAGCAGTTCTTC
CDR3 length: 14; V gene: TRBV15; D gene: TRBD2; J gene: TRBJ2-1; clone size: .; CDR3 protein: CATSGVAGYNEQFF; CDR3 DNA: TGTGCCACCAGCGGGGTAGCGGGTTACAATGAGCAGTTCTTC
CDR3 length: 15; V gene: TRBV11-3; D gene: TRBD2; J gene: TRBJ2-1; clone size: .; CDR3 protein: CASSLFGGGANEQFF; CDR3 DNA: TGTGCCAGCAGCTTGTTCGGCGGGGGGGCGAATGAGCAGTTCTTC
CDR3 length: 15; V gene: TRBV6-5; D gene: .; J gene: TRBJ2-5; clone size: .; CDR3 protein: CASSYGTLYQETQYF; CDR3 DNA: TGTGCCAGCAGTTATGGGACTCTGTACCAAGAGACCCAGTACTTC
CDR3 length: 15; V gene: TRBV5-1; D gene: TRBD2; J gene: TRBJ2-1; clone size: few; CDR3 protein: CASSLDAGAVYEQFF; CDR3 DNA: TGCGCCAGCAGCTTGGATGCGGGAGCTGTCTATGAGCAGTTCTTC
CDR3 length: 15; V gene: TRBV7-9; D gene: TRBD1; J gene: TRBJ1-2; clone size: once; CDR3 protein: CASRGRTGDNYGYTF; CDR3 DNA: TGTGCCAGCAGGGGGCGGACAGGGGATAACTATGGCTACACCTTC
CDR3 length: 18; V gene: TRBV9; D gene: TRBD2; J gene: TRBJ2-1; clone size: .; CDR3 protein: CASSRGTSGSVSYNEQFF; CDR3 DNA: TGTGCCAGCAGCCGGGGGACTAGCGGGAGTGTGTCCTACAATGAGCAGTTCTTC
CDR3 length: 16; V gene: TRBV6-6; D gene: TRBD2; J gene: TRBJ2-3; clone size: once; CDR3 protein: CASRSIAGGRTDTQYF; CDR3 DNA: TGTGCCAGCAGATCAATAGCGGGGGGGCGCACAGATACGCAGTATTTT
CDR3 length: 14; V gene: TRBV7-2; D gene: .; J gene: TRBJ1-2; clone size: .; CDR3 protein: CASSPGGGKGGYTF; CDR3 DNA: TGTGCCAGCAGCCCAGGCGGGGGGAAAGGCGGCTACACCTTC
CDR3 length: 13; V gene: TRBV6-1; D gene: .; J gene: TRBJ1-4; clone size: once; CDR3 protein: CASSEGGGWKLFF; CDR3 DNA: TGTGCCAGCAGTGAAGGTGGGGGGTGGAAACTGTTTTTT
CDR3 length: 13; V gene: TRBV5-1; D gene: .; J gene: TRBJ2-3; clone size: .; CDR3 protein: CASSLLRADTQYF; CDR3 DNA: TGCGCCAGCAGCTTGTTGAGGGCAGATACGCAGTATTTT
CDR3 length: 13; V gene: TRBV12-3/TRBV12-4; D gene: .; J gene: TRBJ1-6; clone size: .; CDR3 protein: CASRERFNSPLHF; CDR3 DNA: TGTGCCAGCAGGGAGCGCTTTAATTCACCCCTCCACTTT
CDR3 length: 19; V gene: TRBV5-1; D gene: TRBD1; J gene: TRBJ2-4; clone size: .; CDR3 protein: CASSFSTGTGPLTKNIQYF; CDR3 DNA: TGCGCCAGCAGCTTTAGTACCGGGACAGGACCTCTAACCAAAAACATTCAGTACTTC
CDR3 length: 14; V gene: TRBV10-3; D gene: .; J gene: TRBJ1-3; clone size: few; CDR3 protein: CAISTQGDGNTIYF; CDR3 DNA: TGTGCCATCAGTACACAGGGAGATGGAAACACCATATATTTT
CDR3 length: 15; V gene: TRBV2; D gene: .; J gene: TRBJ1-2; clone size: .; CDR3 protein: CASSAVRGTPYGYTF; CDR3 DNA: TGTGCCAGCAGTGCCGTAAGGGGGACCCCCTATGGCTACACCTTC
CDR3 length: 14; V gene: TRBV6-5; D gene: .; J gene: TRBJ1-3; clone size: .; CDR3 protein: CASTDGSSGNTIYF; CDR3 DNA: TGTGCCAGTACCGACGGGAGCTCTGGAAACACCATATATTTT
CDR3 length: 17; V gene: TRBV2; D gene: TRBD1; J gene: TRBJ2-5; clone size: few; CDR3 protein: CASSPHHRGVGKETQYF; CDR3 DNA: TGTGCCAGCAGTCCCCACCACAGGGGGGTGGGCAAAGAGACCCAGTACTTC
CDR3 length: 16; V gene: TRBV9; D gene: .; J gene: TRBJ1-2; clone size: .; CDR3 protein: CASSVGGGGPNYGYTF; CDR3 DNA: TGTGCCAGCAGCGTAGGTGGGGGGGGCCCGAACTATGGCTACACCTTC
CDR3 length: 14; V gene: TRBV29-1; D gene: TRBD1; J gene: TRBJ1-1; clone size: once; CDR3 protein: CSVVLGQGTTEAFF; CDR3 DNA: TGCAGCGTTGTTTTAGGACAGGGGACCACTGAAGCTTTCTTT
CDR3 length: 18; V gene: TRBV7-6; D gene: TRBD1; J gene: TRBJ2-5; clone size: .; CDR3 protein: CASSLQSSGQGRKETQYF; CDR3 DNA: TGTGCCAGCAGCTTACAAAGTTCCGGACAGGGCAGGAAAGAGACCCAGTACTTC
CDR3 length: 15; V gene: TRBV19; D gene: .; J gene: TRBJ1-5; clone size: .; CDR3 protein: CASSGQGSPNQPQHF; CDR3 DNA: TGTGCCAGTAGTGGTCAGGGGAGCCCCAATCAGCCCCAGCATTTT
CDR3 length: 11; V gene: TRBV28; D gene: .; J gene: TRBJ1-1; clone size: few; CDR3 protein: CASRGTFEAFF; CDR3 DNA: TGTGCCAGCAGGGGGACATTTGAAGCTTTCTTT
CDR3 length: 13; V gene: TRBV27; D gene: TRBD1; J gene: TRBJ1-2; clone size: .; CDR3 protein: CASSLGTGFSYTF; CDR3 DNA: TGTGCCAGCAGTTTAGGGACAGGGTTCAGCTACACCTTC
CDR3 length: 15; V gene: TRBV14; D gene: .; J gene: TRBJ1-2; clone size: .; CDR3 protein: CASSQVGRGASGYTF; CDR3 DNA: TGTGCCAGCAGCCAAGTCGGGAGGGGCGCAAGTGGCTACACCTTC
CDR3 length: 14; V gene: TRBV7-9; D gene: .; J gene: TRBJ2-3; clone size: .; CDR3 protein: CASSSKSGVDTQYF; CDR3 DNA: TGTGCCAGCAGCTCGAAATCAGGGGTAGATACGCAGTATTTT
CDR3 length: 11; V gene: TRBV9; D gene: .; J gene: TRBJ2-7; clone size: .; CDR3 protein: CASSALYEQYF; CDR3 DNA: TGTGCCAGCAGCGCCCTCTACGAGCAGTACTTC
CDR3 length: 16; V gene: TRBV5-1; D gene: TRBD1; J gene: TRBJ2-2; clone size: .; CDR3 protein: CASSITGGGRTGELFF; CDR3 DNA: TGCGCCAGCAGCATTACAGGGGGCGGACGCACCGGGGAGCTGTTTTTT
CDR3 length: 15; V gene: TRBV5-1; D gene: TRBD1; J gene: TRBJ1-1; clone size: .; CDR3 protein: CASSPRTGVNTEAFF; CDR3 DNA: TGCGCCAGCAGCCCCCGGACAGGGGTGAACACTGAAGCTTTCTTT
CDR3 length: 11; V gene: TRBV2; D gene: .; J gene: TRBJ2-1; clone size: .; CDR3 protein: CASHGYNEQFF; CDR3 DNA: TGTGCCAGCCACGGCTACAATGAGCAGTTCTTC